The next 15 T cell receptor beta chains were all read from a single sample in a study of glioma-infiltrating T cells. Using RNA template, CDR3s of TCR alpha and beta were amplified with iRepertoire arm-PCR. In TCRdb, the multiplex PCR reads were re-called with MiXCR into one record per CDR3 protein. The sample holds around 170,000 distinct CDR3 sequences, around 40% seen once. The sample comprised glioma tissue, nonneoplastic brain tissue, or PBMCs (not recorded which). These receptors were collected from a human donor with low-grade glioma or glioblastoma, undergoing nonglioma brain surgery, or in good health (not recorded which).

The chain has TRBV11-2 and TRBJ2-3; TRBD1 is a possible D gene (6 bases). Germline CDR1 SGHAT, CDR2 FQNNGV. V gave up 5 bases and J gave up 8 bases, with 23 bases separating them. The CDR3 sequence is 16 residues long. The CDR3, as DNA: TGTGCCAGCAGCCAACCGCGTATAACAGGGCTCGGTACGCAGTATTTT. Translation gives CASSQPRITGLGTQYF.

Comments on this clonotype: This may stem from a read error, because a much larger clone lies one nucleotide away. V usage is TRBV28 and J usage is TRBJ2-3; the D is unclear. The CDR3 runs to 12 residues. Per the germline V gene, CDR1 is MDHEN and CDR2 is SYDVKM. The CDR3 DNA is TGTGCCAGCAGTTTATGGTTGGATAAGCAGTATTTT. Encoded protein: CASSLWLDKQYF.

As concerns this clonotype: This is likely a read error, given that the CDR3 carries no conserved phenylalanine or tryptophan at its end. The CDR3: CASSLLRAQKIVETQYL. Written as DNA, the CDR3 is TGTGCCAGCAGTCTCCTCCGGGCACAGAAGATAGTAGAGACCCAGTACCTC. The chain is built from TRBV28 and TRBJ2-5; D is undetermined. The V end lost 5 bases, the J end lost 4 bases, and 23 bases lay between the germline ends. The CDR3 is 17 residues long. Germline-derived CDR1 and CDR2 are MDHEN and SYDVKM.

CDR3 sequence: CASRDIGELFF. In nucleotides, the CDR3 is TGTGCCAGTCGGGATATCGGGGAGCTGTTTTTT. The chain has TRBV19 and TRBJ2-2, with D tentatively TRBD2 (5 bases). CDR1 is LNHDA and CDR2 is SQIVND in the germline V gene (reference sequence). V lost 8 bases, J lost 7 bases, and 8 bases lay in between. This CDR3 contains 11 residues.

As concerns this clonotype: The junction does not match germline at one end; this may be a read error. This chain joins TRBV9 and TRBJ2-3, with D perhaps matching TRBD1 (5 bases). The CDR3 consists of 14 residues. Germline loops: CDR1 SGDLS, CDR2 YYNGEE. The CDR3 coding sequence is TGTGCCAGCAGCGTAGCGGACAACACAGGTACGCAGTATTTT. Amino acid sequence: CASSVADNTGTQYF.

Remarks on this clonotype: An end of the junction does not agree with germline; a read error may underlie this. The rearrangement joins TRBV28 to TRBJ2-3, with TRBD2 identical over 9 bases. The CDR3 runs to 16 residues. CDR1 and CDR2 from the germline V gene are MDHEN and SYDVKM. CDR3 sequence reads: CGSSLGLAGLTDKQYF. CDR3 nucleotide sequence: TGTGGCAGCAGTTTAGGCCTAGCGGGACTCACAGATAAGCAGTATTTT.

This chain joins TRBV30 and TRBJ1-2; 7 nucleotides agree with TRBD1. V lost 1 base and J lost 8; bases outside the gene matches: 4. There are 12 residues in the CDR3. Germline CDR1 reads GTSNPN; CDR2 reads SVGIG (reference sequence). The CDR3 region is CAWSGRQGGYTF. For the CDR3, the DNA is TGTGCCTGGAGTGGTCGACAGGGCGGCTACACCTTC. Together with reference TRBV30 and TRBJ1-2, the CDR3 gives the full variable domain: SQTIHQWPATLVQPVGSPLSLECTVEGTSNPNLYWYRQAAGRGLQLLFYSVGIGQISSEVPQNLSASRPQDRQFILSSKKLLLSDSGFYLCAWSGRQGGYTFGSGTRLTVV.

Ten or more counts support this clonotype. CDR3 DNA sequence: TGCGCCAGCAGCTCCGCGGACAGGGGTAATTCACCCCTCCACTTT. This codes for CASSSADRGNSPLHF. The rearrangement links TRBV5-1 to TRBJ1-6, with 9 bases identical to TRBD1. This CDR3 contains 15 residues. Trimming at V came to 3 bases and at J to 6 bases, leaving 4 bases not matched to a gene. The germline CDR1 and CDR2 sequences are SGHRS and YFSETQ.

As for this clonotype: Given a much more abundant clone one base away, this may be a read error. The chain combines TRBV9 with TRBJ2-3; no firm D call. CDR3 length: 11 amino acids. Germline V gives CDR1 SGDLS, CDR2 YYNGEE. The V gene lost 0 bases and the J gene lost 7 bases, with 3 bases spanning the gap. CDR3 residues: CASSVGYTQYF. The CDR3 DNA is TGTGCCAGCAGCGTAGGTTATACGCAGTATTTT.

This clonotype came up a few times. This chain uses TRBV5-1 with TRBJ2-7; unclear D gene. Germline values: CDR1 SGHRS, CDR2 YFSETQ. The CDR3 extends over 14 amino acids. Trimming took off 2 bases at V and 0 bases at J, with 9 bases between the two ends. CDR3 residues: CASSFRGNSYEQYF. CDR3 in DNA: TGCGCCAGCAGCTTTCGAGGCAACTCCTACGAGCAGTACTTC.

The gene calls are TRBV3-1 and TRBJ1-4; a weak D match, TRBD1 (5 bases). With 2 bases removed from V and 10 bases from J, the gap between germline ends came to 14 bases. CDR3 length equals 14 residues. Per the germline V gene, CDR1 is LGHDT and CDR2 is YNNKEL (reference sequence). CDR3 coding DNA: TGTGCCAGCAGCCAATCACAGGTTTTTGGAAAACTGTTTTTT. It codes for CASSQSQVFGKLFF. Complete variable domain (other parts from reference TRBV3-1 and TRBJ1-4): DTAVSQTPKYLVTQMGNDKSIKCEQNLGHDTMYWYKQDSKKFLKIMFSYNNKELIINETVPNRFSPKSPDKAHLNLHINSLELGDSAVYFCASSQSQVFGKLFFGSGTQLSVL.

Worth noting for this clonotype: This may be a read error: a much more frequent sequence differs by one nucleotide. The J gene is TRBJ2-1, the V gene TRBV7-8, with TRBD2 matching over 8 bases. V trimming: 5 bases; J trimming: 7 bases; junction bases outside the gene matches: 16. Germline V gene lookup returns CDR1 SGHVS and CDR2 FQNEAQ. The CDR3 runs to 17 residues. The CDR3 DNA is TGTGCCAGCAGCGCACACGATGCGGGACTAGGAACTAATGAGCAGTTCTTC. Its protein product is CASSAHDAGLGTNEQFF.

This clonotype was recorded only once. A much larger clone lies a single base off, so this may be a read error. The gene calls are TRBV20-1 and TRBJ2-3; D is unresolved. The CDR3 extends over 14 amino acids. Germline CDR1 DFQATT, CDR2 SNEGSKA (reference sequence). The CDR3 DNA reads as TGCATTGCCTTCACCATTTTAGGCTCAGATACGCAGTATTTT. Amino acid sequence: CIAFTILGSDTQYF.

V usage is TRBV4-2 and J usage is TRBJ2-7, with D unclear. Trimming stripped 3 bases from V and 6 bases from J, with 18 bases between. Germline CDR1 is LGHNA and CDR2 is YNFKEQ. The CDR3 covers 15 residues. CDR3 residues: CASSHARVRGLEQYF. For the CDR3, the DNA is TGTGCCAGCAGCCATGCTAGGGTAAGAGGCCTCGAGCAGTACTTC.

In this sample, this clonotype turned up a few times. This chain connects TRBV5-4 to TRBJ1-2, with D perhaps matching TRBD1 (5 bases). V dropped 7 bases and J dropped 2 bases, with 24 bases sitting between them. This CDR3 has 17 amino acids. Per the germline V gene, CDR1 is SGHNT and CDR2 is YYREEE (reference sequence). CDR3 sequence reads: CASFQVGTSRTNYGYTF. The CDR3 bases are TGTGCCAGCTTTCAAGTGGGGACCAGTCGAACAAACTATGGCTACACCTTC.